The following is a T cell receptor (beta chain) sequence with its context. A much more abundant neighbour one base away suggests this may be a read error. Looked up from germline, CDR1 is SQVTM and CDR2 is ANQGSEA. The CDR3 spans 15 residues. Trimming stripped 4 bases from V and 0 bases from J, with 15 bases between. These data come from a study of T cells in Graves' hyperthyroidism and ophthalmopathy. TCR beta CDR3 region amplification was performed from RNA transcripts. When the TCR CDR3 underwent first-round RT-PCR, the HTBI primer set was used. TCRdb reanalysed the multiplex PCR reads using MiXCR and keeps one entry per CDR3 protein. The table includes hundreds of thousands of distinct CDR3 sequences, 38% detected once. Exclusions: uncontrolled infection, other autoimmune disease, pregnancy, lactation. Using less than 12 ml of fresh peripheral blood, PBMCs were prepared.

The chain combines TRBV29-1 with TRBJ1-1, with D possibly matching TRBD1 (5 bases). Specimen: blood. The receptor comes from a young man with Graves' hyperthyroidism. CDR3 in amino acids: CSVGAVGALNTEAFF. The CDR3 DNA follows: TGCAGCGTTGGAGCTGTTGGGGCTTTGAACACTGAAGCTTTCTTT.